The TCR beta chain under discussion was sequenced for a study of molecular identifiers for immune sequencing clone quantification. Each CDR3 protein is one row after TCRdb ran MiXCR on the PCR reads. The top ten hold roughly 0.83% of the sample, which has about 640,000 distinct CDR3 sequences, 15% to 20% seen once. In this sample, this clonotype turned up many times. Its antigen is unidentified. Findings and caveats of the study: Barcode-sharing identical TCR molecules could underestimate highly expanded clone sizes.

V lost 8 bases, J lost 3 bases, and 7 bases lay in between. The CDR3 runs to 11 residues. Germline assignment: CDR1 SNHLY and CDR2 FYNNEI. The chain combines TRBV2 with TRBJ1-1; D is unresolved. The source of this sequence is a human donor in good health. Some libraries in this study had Jurkat cell RNA spiked in. Sequenced sample: naive CD8+ T cells from blood, with Jurkat cell RNA spiked in. Subset defined: FACS-sorted CD8+CD4-CCR7+CD45RA+ naive T cells. The CDR3 sequence is CASRQYTEAFF. The CDR3 bases are TGTGCCAGCCGCCAGTACACTGAAGCTTTCTTT.